Listed here are 5 T cell receptor beta chains from one sample, sequenced in a study of cytomegalovirus exposure and HLA in healthy donors. In the PCR, 60 Vbeta and 13 Jbeta primers were used. Sequencing was performed with immunoSEQ multiplex PCR; in TCRdb, only in-frame clones are kept and a portion is missing. The table lists about 190,000 clones, approximately 80% of them singletons. Material: PBMCs. These receptors were collected from a boy younger than 18 in good health and CMV-seronegative.

This chain uses TRBV4-3 with TRBJ1-2; weak D call: TRBD1 (6 bases). This CDR3 comprises 15 residues. Looked up from germline, CDR1 is LGHNA and CDR2 is YSLEER. V was trimmed by 2 bases and J by 2 bases, leaving 12 bases between them. The CDR3 here is CASSQLPGGNYGYTF. The DNA of the CDR3 is TGCGCCAGCAGCCAACTTCCGGGGGGCAACTATGGCTACACCTTC.

This clone was observed a handful of times. This chain connects TRBV5-1 to TRBJ1-2; 10 nucleotides align to TRBD1. There are 15 residues in the CDR3. The V gene end was trimmed by 0 bases and the J gene end by 4 bases; junction bases not matched to a gene: 3. Germline CDR1 is SGHRS and CDR2 is YFSETQ. The chain's CDR3 is CASSLGQGAGYGYTF. CDR3 bases: TGCGCCAGCAGCTTGGGACAGGGGGCAGGCTATGGCTACACCTTC.

This clone occurred once. This chain uses TRBV5-6 with TRBJ2-2; tentative D call: TRBD1 (6 bases). CDR3 length: 13 amino acids. Trimming shortened V by 5 bases and J by 6 bases, and 11 bases separated the two germline ends. Germline V gene sequence: CDR1 SGHDT, CDR2 YYEEEE. This CDR3 reads CASRGALSGELFF. The CDR3 DNA sequence: TGTGCCAGCAGGGGGGCGCTTTCCGGGGAGCTGTTTTTT.

This chain's CDR3 is CASSPRGQAFYEQYF. DNA of the CDR3: TGTGCCAGCAGCCCCCGTGGACAAGCATTTTACGAGCAGTACTTC. The chain has TRBV9 and TRBJ2-7, with D possibly TRBD1 on 5 matching bases. Trimming left V 4 bases short and J 4 bases short, with 18 bases between. The V gene's germline CDR1 is SGDLS and CDR2 YYNGEE. The CDR3 sequence is 15 residues long.

The rearrangement uses TRBV13 and TRBJ1-4; D remains ambiguous. Trimming cost V 4 bases and J 8 bases, with 23 bases left between them. The germline gives CDR1 PRHDT, CDR2 FYEKMQ (reference sequence). The CDR3 is 17 amino acids. This chain's CDR3 is CASSSSPPTPDGEKLFF. Written as DNA, the CDR3 is TGTGCCAGCAGCTCTTCCCCCCCCACCCCCGACGGGGAAAAACTGTTTTTT.